This T cell receptor beta chain was recovered during a study of blood T cells in healthy people across ages. Primed by a sample-barcoded 5' primer and a J-beta primer mix, a second PCR proceeded for roughly 7 to 12 cycles. MiXCR was run by TCRdb on the 5' RACE reads, yielding one entry per CDR3 protein. The sample contains roughly 800,000 distinct CDR3 sequences, roughly 64% of which appear only once. V lost 5 bases and J 0 bases, leaving 16 bases between the germline ends. In germline, CDR1 is SGHTA, CDR2 FQGNSA. This CDR3 comprises 16 residues. This clonotype was detected only a few times. The specimen sequenced was blood. The chain joins TRBV7-2 to TRBJ1-2, with a tentative D call TRBD1 (5 bases). The receptor was isolated from a young man in good health. In DNA, the CDR3 is TGTGCCAGCAGCGGAGGACGGAGGGGAGCTAACTATGGCTACACCTTC. It codes for CASSGGRRGANYGYTF.